The subject of this entry is one T cell receptor beta chain. This sample stems from a study of blood T cell repertoires in COVID-19. Sequencing was performed with immunoSEQ multiplex PCR; in TCRdb, only in-frame clones are kept and a portion is missing. The sample comprises more than 300,000 clones, approximately 90% of which are singletons, and around 3.9% rests with the top ten. Trimming shortened V by 5 bases and J by 8 bases, and 13 bases separated the two germline ends. The CDR3 runs to 14 residues. The germline V gene encodes CDR1 SGHVS and CDR2 FNYEAQ. The sample was PBMCs or T cells enriched from blood (not recorded which). This receptor was identified in a woman in her twenties or thirties who had been exposed to COVID-19. The J gene is TRBJ1-6, the V gene TRBV7-6, with D possibly being TRBD1 (6 bases). The CDR3 loop reads CASSQVGAHSPLHF. In nucleotides, the CDR3 is TGTGCCAGCAGCCAAGTGGGGGCACATTCACCCCTCCACTTT.